This TCR beta chain is from a study of cytomegalovirus exposure and HLA in healthy donors. Study information: A previous analysis identified 117 million unique TCR beta sequences derived from 180 million or so T cells. Whole-study findings and limits: Among the most significant clusters, several appeared linked to common viral pathogens in a later analysis. Across donors, sequencing depth was assumed by presence/absence analyses to be roughly uniform.

The PCR was carried out with 60 Vbeta primers and 13 Jbeta primers. TCRdb's copy holds only in-frame clones and misses some; the assay was immunoSEQ multiplex PCR. Of some 120,000 clones detected, about 80% appear once; the ten largest clones hold roughly 3.5%. For this clone: Its antigen is undetermined.

At sampling all donors were nominally healthy, likely with unrecorded immune exposures. The CDR3 loop spans 12 amino acids. CDR1 and CDR2 from the germline V gene are KGHSH and LQKENI. J lost 9 bases, V lost 3 bases, and 3 bases had no gene match. Specimen: PBMCs. This clonotype was obtained from a male donor in good health and CMV-seronegative. The rearrangement links TRBV18 to TRBJ2-5, with TRBD2 identical over 8 bases. The CDR3 is CASSPREGAQYF. In DNA, the CDR3 is TGTGCCAGCTCACCCCGGGAGGGGGCCCAGTACTTC.